This TCR beta chain emerged from a study of PD-1 blockade in classical Hodgkin lymphoma. Whole-study results and caveats: Compared with healthy donors, newly diagnosed patients reportedly showed lower baseline TCR diversity.

A word on this clone: The antigen remains unidentified.

Libraries were prepared by immunoSEQ multiplex PCR; TCRdb keeps only in-frame clonotypes and omits some of them. The data show 7,500 to 8,500 clones, 86% seen once. With no exception, relapse followed autologous stem cell transplantation in all patients, and brentuximab vedotin exposure varied. From thawed PBMCs, CD8+ T cells were isolated by magnetic negative selection. Best responses included complete response and partial response; otherwise, the best response was progressive disease. This CDR3 has 16 residues. The germline gives CDR1 SEHNR, CDR2 FQNEAQ (reference sequence). After removal of 3 bases from V and 3 bases from J, the junction contained 8 bases not matched to a gene.

The receptor comes from a human donor with classical Hodgkin lymphoma. The chain is built from TRBV7-9 and TRBJ2-5, with TRBD1 identical over 9 bases. The specimen comprised CD8+ T cells from blood, sampled at baseline. The CDR3 protein is CASSFPGQGMKETQYF. The CDR3 DNA reads TGTGCCAGCAGCTTTCCGGGACAGGGTATGAAAGAGACCCAGTACTTC.